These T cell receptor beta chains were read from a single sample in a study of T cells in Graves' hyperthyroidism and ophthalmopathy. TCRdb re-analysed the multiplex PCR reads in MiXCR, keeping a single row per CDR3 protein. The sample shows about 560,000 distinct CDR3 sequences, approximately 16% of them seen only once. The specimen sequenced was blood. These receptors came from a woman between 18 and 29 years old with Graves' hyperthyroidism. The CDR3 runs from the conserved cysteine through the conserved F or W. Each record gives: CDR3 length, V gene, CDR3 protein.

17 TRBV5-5 CASSLFGSGGPYNEQFF
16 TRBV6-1 CASSEASGGVYNEQFF
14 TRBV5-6 CASSFIGQNYGYTF
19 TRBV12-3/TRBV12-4 CASSLTSGRAVLRTDTQYF
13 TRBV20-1 CSAKTGGNEKLFF
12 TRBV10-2 CASSESRVEQFF
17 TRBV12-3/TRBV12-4 CASSLTRNRDRNTEAFF
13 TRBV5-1 CASSFNPTGTQYF
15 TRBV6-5 CASSSDRVGGETQYF
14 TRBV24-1 CATSDSGDTGELFF
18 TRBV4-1 CASSQDPTQADSTDTQYF
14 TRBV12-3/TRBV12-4 CASSLAGQAYEQYF
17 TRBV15 CATSRDIGAAIYQPQHF
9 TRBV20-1 CSALQGQFF
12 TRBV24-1 CATSLGSDEQFF
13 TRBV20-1 CSAPVGNTDTQYF
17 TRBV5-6 CASSSDLVGAHQETQYF
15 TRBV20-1 CSASLAGLSTDTQYF
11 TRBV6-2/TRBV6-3 CASRKTGELFF
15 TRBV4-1 CASSRGDYSNQPQHF
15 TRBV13 CASSFNRGPTGELFF
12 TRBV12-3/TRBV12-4 CASRGGEETQYF
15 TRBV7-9 CASSSDRTSYNEQFF
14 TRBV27 CASQPVTNTGELFF
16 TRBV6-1 CASSESGPQANTEAFF
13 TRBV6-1 CAIPQRTGNEQFF
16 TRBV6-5 CASSSVAGGPYNEQFF
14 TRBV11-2 CASNPDGSNYGYTF
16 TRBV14 CASSQLAGGPYNEQFF
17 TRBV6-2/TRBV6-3 CASSPLVGGVSTDTQYF
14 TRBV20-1 CSARRVAAFYGYTF
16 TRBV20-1 CSARDMEAGDGTEAFF